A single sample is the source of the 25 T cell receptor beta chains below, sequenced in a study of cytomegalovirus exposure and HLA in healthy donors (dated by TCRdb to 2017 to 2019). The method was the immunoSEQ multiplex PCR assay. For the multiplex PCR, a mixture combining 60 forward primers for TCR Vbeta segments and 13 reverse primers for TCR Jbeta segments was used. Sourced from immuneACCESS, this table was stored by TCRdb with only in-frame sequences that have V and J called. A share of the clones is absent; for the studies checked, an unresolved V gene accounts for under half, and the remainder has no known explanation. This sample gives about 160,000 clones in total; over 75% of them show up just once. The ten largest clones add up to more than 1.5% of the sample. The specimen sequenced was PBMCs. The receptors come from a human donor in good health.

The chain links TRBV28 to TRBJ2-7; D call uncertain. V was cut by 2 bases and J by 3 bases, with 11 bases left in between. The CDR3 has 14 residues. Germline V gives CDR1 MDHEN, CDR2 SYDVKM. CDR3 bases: TGTGCCAGCAGTTTACGTGCGGAACACTACGAGCAGTACTTC. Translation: CASSLRAEHYEQYF.

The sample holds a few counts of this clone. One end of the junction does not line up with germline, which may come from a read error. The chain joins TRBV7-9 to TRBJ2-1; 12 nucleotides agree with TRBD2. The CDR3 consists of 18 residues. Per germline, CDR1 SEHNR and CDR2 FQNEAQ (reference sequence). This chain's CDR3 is CSSSFPTSGGTFYNEQFF. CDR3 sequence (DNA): TGTTCCAGCAGCTTCCCGACTAGCGGGGGCACGTTTTACAATGAGCAGTTCTTC.

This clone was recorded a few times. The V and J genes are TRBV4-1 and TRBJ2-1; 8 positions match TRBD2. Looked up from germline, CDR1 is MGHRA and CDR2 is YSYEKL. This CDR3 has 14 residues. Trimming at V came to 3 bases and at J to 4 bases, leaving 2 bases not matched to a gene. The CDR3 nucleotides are TGCGCCAGCAGCCATGGCGGGGGGTACAATGAGCAGTTCTTC. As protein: CASSHGGGYNEQFF.

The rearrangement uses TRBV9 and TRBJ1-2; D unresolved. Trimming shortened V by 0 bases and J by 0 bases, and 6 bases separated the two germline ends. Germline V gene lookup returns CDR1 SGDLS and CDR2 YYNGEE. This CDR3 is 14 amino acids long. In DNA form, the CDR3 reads TGTGCCAGCAGCGTAGCAGAAACTAACTATGGCTACACCTTC. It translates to CASSVAETNYGYTF.

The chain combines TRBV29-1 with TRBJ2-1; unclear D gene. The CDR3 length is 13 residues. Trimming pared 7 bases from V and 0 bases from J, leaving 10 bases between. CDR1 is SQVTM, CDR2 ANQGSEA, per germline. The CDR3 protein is CSAYGTSYNEQFF. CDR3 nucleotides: TGCAGCGCTTATGGCACCTCCTACAATGAGCAGTTCTTC.

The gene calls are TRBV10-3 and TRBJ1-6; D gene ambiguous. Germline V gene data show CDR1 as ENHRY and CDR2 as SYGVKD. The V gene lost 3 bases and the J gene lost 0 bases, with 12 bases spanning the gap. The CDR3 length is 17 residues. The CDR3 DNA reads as TGTGCCATCAGTGATAGAGACACCAGCTCCTATAATTCACCCCTCCACTTT. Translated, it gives CAISDRDTSSYNSPLHF.

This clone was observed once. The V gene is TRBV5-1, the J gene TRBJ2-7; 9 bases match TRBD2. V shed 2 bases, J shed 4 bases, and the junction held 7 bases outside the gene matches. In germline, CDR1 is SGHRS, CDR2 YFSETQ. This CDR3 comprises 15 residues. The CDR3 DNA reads TGCGCCAGCAGCTTCAGCGGGGGGCCACTATACGAGCAGTACTTC. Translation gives CASSFSGGPLYEQYF.

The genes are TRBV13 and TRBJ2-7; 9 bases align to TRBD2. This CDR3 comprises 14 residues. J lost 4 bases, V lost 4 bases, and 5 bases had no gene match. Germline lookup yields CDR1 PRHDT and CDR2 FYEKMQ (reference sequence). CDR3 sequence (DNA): TGTGCCAGCAGCTCCCCTAGCGGGGAATACGAGCAGTACTTC. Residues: CASSSPSGEYEQYF.

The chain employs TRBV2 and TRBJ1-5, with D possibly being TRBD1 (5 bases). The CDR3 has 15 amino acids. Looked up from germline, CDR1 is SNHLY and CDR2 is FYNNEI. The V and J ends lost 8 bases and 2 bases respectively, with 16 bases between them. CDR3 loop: CASGASMMRNQPQHF. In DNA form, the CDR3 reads TGTGCCAGCGGGGCCTCGATGATGCGCAATCAGCCCCAGCATTTT. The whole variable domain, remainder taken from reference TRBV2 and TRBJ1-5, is EPEVTQTPSHQVTQMGQEVILRCVPISNHLYFYWYRQILGQKVEFLVSFYNNEISEKSEIFDDQFSVERPDGSNFTLKIRSTKLEDSAMYFCASGASMMRNQPQHFGDGTRLSIL.

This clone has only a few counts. CDR3: CASRGGTGRNSPLHF. In nucleotides, the CDR3 is TGTGCCAGCAGGGGTGGTACAGGTCGAAATTCACCCCTCCACTTT. V usage is TRBV6-5 and J usage is TRBJ1-6; TRBD1 might be the D (5 bases). Germline lookup yields CDR1 MNHEY and CDR2 SVGAGI. Trimming took 6 bases from V and 7 from J, leaving 16 bases between them. The CDR3 contains 15 residues.

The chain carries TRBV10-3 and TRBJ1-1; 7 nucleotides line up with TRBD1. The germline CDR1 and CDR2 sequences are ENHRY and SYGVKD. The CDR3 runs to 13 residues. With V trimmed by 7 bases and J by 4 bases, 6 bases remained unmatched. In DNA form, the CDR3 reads TGTGCCATCAAAGGGGGCAAGGGCACTGAAGCTTTCTTT. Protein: CAIKGGKGTEAFF.

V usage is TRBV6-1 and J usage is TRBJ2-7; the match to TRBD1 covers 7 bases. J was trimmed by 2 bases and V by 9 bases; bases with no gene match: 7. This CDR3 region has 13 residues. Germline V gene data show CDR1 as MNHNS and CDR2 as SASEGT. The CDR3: CASYRQGPYEQYF. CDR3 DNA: TGTGCCAGTTATCGACAGGGCCCCTACGAGCAGTACTTC.

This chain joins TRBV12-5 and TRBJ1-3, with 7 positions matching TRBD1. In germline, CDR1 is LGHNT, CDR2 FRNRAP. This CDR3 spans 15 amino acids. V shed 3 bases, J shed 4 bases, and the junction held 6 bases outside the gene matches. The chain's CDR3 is CASGLSGGWGNTIYF. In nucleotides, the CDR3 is TGTGCTAGTGGTTTATCAGGGGGGTGGGGAAACACCATATATTTT.

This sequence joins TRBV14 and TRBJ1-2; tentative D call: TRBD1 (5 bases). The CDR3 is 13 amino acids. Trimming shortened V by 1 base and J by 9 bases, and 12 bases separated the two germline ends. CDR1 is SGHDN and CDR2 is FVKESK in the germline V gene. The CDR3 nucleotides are TGTGCCAGCAGCCAAGTGGGGGGAGCGCGCTACACCTTC. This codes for CASSQVGGARYTF.

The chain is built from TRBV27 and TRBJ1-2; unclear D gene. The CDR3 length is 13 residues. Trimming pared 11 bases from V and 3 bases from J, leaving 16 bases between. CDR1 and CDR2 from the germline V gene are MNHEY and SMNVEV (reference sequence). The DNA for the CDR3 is TGTGCCGCCGCGTCGGGTTTCTACTATGGCTACACCTTC. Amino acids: CAAASGFYYGYTF.

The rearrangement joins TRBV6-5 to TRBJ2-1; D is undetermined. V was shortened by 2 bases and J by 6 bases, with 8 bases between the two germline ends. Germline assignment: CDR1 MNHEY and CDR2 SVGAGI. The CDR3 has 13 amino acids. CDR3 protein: CASSYMNGNEQFF. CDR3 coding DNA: TGTGCCAGCAGTTACATGAACGGCAATGAGCAGTTCTTC.

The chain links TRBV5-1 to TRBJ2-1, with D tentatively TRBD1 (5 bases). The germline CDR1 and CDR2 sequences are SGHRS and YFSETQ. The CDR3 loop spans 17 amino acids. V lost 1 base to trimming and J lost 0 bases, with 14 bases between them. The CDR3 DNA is TGCGCCAGCAGCTTGCGTTGGGGCGGCAGCTCCTACAATGAGCAGTTCTTC. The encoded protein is CASSLRWGGSSYNEQFF.

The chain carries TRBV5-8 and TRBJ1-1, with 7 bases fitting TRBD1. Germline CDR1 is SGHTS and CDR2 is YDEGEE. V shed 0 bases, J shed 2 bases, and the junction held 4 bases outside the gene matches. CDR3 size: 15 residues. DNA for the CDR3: TGTGCCAGCAGCTTGGGACAGGGAGCCAACACTGAAGCTTTCTTT. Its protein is CASSLGQGANTEAFF.

CDR3 sequence reads: CASSSNTEAFF. DNA for the CDR3: TGTGCCAGCAGCTCGAACACTGAAGCTTTCTTT. The chain combines TRBV6-5 with TRBJ1-1; the D is unclear. The V gene's germline CDR1 is MNHEY and CDR2 SVGAGI. This CDR3 is 11 amino acids long. The V end was cut by 6 bases, the J end by 1 base, with 3 bases between.

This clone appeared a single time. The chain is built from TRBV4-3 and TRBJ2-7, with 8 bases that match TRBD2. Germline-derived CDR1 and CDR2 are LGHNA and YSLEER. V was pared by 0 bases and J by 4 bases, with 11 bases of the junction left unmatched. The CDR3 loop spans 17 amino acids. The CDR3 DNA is TGCGCCAGCAGCCAAGATCGAAACGGGGGGGCCGGGTACGAGCAGTACTTC. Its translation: CASSQDRNGGAGYEQYF.

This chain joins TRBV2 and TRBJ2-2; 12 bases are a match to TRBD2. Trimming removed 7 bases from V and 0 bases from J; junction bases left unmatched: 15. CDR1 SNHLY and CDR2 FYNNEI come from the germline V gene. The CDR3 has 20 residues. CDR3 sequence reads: CASTLGGTSGGKTNTGELFF. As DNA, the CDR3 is TGTGCCAGCACTCTAGGGGGCACTAGCGGGGGGAAGACGAACACCGGGGAGCTGTTTTTT.

In DNA, the CDR3 is TGTGCCAGCAGTTTAATTGGGGGGGGCACAGATACGCAGTATTTT. Translation gives CASSLIGGGTDTQYF. The chain recombines TRBV27 with TRBJ2-3; 7 bases align to TRBD2. The ends lost 2 bases at V and 1 base at J; junction bases unmatched: 3. Germline V CDR1 and CDR2: MNHEY, SMNVEV (reference sequence). The CDR3 totals 15 residues.

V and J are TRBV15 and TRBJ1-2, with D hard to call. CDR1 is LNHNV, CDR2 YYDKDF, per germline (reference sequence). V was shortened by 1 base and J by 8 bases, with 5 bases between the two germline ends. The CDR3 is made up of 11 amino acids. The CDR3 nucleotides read TGTGCCACCAGCAGAGGACTGGGCTACACCTTC. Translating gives CATSRGLGYTF.

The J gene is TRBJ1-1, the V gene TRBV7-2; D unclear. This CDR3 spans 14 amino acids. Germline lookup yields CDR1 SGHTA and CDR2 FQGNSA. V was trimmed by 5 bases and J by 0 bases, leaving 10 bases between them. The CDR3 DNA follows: TGTGCCAGCAGCATAACTACCCTGAACACTGAAGCTTTCTTT. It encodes CASSITTLNTEAFF.

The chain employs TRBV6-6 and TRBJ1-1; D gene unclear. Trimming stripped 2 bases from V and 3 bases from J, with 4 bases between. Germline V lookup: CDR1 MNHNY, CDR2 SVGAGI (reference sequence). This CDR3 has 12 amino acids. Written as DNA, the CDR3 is TGTGCCAGCAGTTACCAGGACACTGAAGCTTTCTTT. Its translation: CASSYQDTEAFF.